A selection of T cell receptor beta chains follows, all from one sample in a study of CXCR3-negative and CXCR3-positive naive CD8 T cells. Reprocessing the 5' RACE reads, TCRdb reports a single entry for every CDR3 protein and omits DNA. The sample totals 95,000 to 100,000 distinct CDR3 sequences; its top ten clones hold approximately 1.1%. Sequenced material: naive CXCR3+ CD8+ T cells from blood. The receptors were gathered from a human donor in good health. Some clones in this sample may be carry-over from other donors' samples. Each CDR3 is given with its conserved first and last residue.

j_gene	v_gene	CDR3aa
TRBJ2-5	TRBV7-6	CASSLGAGLQETQYF
TRBJ2-1	TRBV7-8	CASSFGTGERVDNEQFF
TRBJ2-7	TRBV4-2	CASSQGRSSYEQYF
TRBJ2-7	TRBV5-5	CASSLWGSSYEQYF
TRBJ2-7	TRBV29-1	CSVVGGRLSYEQYF
TRBJ2-1	TRBV3-1	CASSQDSGSDNEQFF
TRBJ2-7	TRBV28	CASSLAGSYEQYF
TRBJ2-1	TRBV5-1	CASSLGWGQSVTDDNEQFF
TRBJ2-5	TRBV11-2	CASGLAPTEQETQYF
TRBJ1-1	TRBV9	CASSVAEVMNTEAFF
TRBJ2-1	TRBV23-1	CASSQSSQGWAYNEQFF
TRBJ2-2	TRBV11-3	CASSLPGRTSEELFF
TRBJ2-1	TRBV4-2	CASSQDPQWEQFF
TRBJ2-1	TRBV3-1	CASSQESDEQFF
TRBJ2-3	TRBV7-8	CASSPTLLAGVGDTQYF